This is a list of T cell receptor beta chains from one sample in a study of blood T cell repertoires in COVID-19. Only in-frame clones appear in the TCRdb table, and some are missing; sequencing was by immunoSEQ multiplex PCR. The table includes 25,000 to 35,000 clones, roughly nine tenths detected once. Sample: peripheral blood. The source of these receptors is a human donor with active COVID-19. The donor label of this sample is uncertain. CDR3s include the opening cysteine and the closing phenylalanine or tryptophan. D genes are given only for firm matches. Rows may omit the clone size; those that give it use once, few, many or a size class.

clone size,J gene,V gene,D gene,CDR3 DNA,CDR3 protein
medium-sized,TRBJ1-3,TRBV4-1,.,TGCGCCAGCAGCCAAGATTGGGGGGGGCAGGGAAACACCATATATTTT,CASSQDWGGQGNTIYF
.,TRBJ1-1,TRBV6-2/TRBV6-3,TRBD1,TGTGCCAGCAGTTACGGACTCGGGACAGGGATGGTGAACACTGAAGCTTTCTTT,CASSYGLGTGMVNTEAFF
.,TRBJ2-3,TRBV7-6,TRBD1,TGTGCCAGCAGCAAGGGACAGTCCCTGCGAGATACGCAGTATTTT,CASSKGQSLRDTQYF
.,TRBJ2-5,TRBV7-2,TRBD2,TGTGCCAGCAGCTTTGGGGCTAGCGGGGGGGCGGAGACCCAGTACTTC,CASSFGASGGAETQYF
.,TRBJ2-1,TRBV6-5,.,TGTGCCAGCAGTTACTCGACACTGTACAATGAGCAGTTCTTC,CASSYSTLYNEQFF
.,TRBJ1-2,TRBV30,.,TGTGCCTGGAGCGGGAGTGAGCGCAACTATGGCTACACCTTC,CAWSGSERNYGYTF
.,TRBJ1-2,TRBV3-1/TRBV3-2,TRBD1,TGTGCCAGCAGCACGGAGGGGGCAGGCGGCTACACCTTC,CASSTEGAGGYTF
.,TRBJ2-2,TRBV11-2,.,TGTGCCAGCAGCTTAGTATCTGGGCTAGCTGGCGGGGAGCTGTTTTTT,CASSLVSGLAGGELFF
.,TRBJ2-2,TRBV9,TRBD2,TGTGCCAGCAGCGTAGGTCTAGCGGGGAGTGGAAACACCGGGGAGCTGTTTTTT,CASSVGLAGSGNTGELFF
.,TRBJ2-5,TRBV19,.,TGTGCCAGTAGTATGGGGGAGGTGCCACAAGAGACCCAGTACTTC,CASSMGEVPQETQYF
.,TRBJ2-7,TRBV29-1,.,TGCAGCGTTTGGGACAATTTGGCCTACGAGCAGTACTTC,CSVWDNLAYEQYF
.,TRBJ2-5,TRBV2,.,TGTGCCAGCAGTCGGGAGACCCAGTACTTC,CASSRETQYF
.,TRBJ2-1,TRBV5-4,.,TGTGCCAGCAGCTTGGGGGGAGCGAGTCAGATGAGGGACAATGAGCAGTTCTTC,CASSLGGASQMRDNEQFF
once,TRBJ1-2,TRBV5-4,TRBD1,TGTGCCAGCACCCGGACAGGGAACTATGGCTACACCTTC,CASTRTGNYGYTF